One and the same sample provided the 5 T cell receptor beta chains below, sequenced in a study of blood T cell repertoires in COVID-19 (dated by TCRdb to the early 2020s). Libraries came from the immunoSEQ multiplex PCR assay. Entries here come from immuneACCESS through TCRdb and include only in-frame sequences with V and J called. Some clones fail to appear in such tables; in the studies checked, an unresolved V gene covers under half of the shortfall, and the cause of the remainder is unknown. In all, the sample holds tens of thousands of clones, and nearly 90% of those were seen once. The top ten clonotypes cover 9% to 9.5% of the sample. Sequencing was done on a sample of peripheral blood. Every receptor here comes from a human donor in a cohort sampled during active COVID-19.

J is TRBJ1-2 and V is TRBV30; D call uncertain. This CDR3 contains 14 residues. Germline-derived CDR1 and CDR2 are GTSNPN and SVGIG (reference sequence). V was pared by 4 bases and J by 6 bases, with 18 bases between. CDR3 sequence: CAWTRSETQDGYTF. CDR3 in DNA: TGTGCCTGGACCCGAAGTGAGACACAAGATGGCTACACCTTC.

The rearrangement uses TRBV24-1 and TRBJ2-3; D not resolved. Trimming cost V 4 bases and J 4 bases, with 11 bases left between them. The CDR3 contains 14 residues. Germline V gene lookup returns CDR1 KGHDR and CDR2 SFDVKD. CDR3 in amino acids: CATSEPGRPDTQYF. The CDR3 DNA is TGTGCCACCAGTGAACCAGGCCGTCCAGATACGCAGTATTTT.

This chain uses TRBV2 with TRBJ2-7, with TRBD2 matching 7 bases. Trimming removed 3 bases from V and 2 bases from J; junction bases left unmatched: 4. Germline CDR1 reads SNHLY; CDR2 reads FYNNEI. The length of the CDR3 is 14 residues. CDR3 protein: CASSDSAGPYEQYF. The DNA of the CDR3 is TGTGCCAGCAGTGACTCAGCGGGGCCCTACGAGCAGTACTTC.

This rearrangement joins TRBV3-1 (or the pseudogene TRBV3-2) to TRBJ2-5; TRBD2 agrees at 14 bases. Germline values: CDR1 LGHDT, CDR2 YNNKEL (reference sequence). V lost 4 bases, J lost 4 bases, and 5 bases stayed unmatched. The CDR3 sequence is 16 residues long. The CDR3 DNA follows: TGTGCCAGCAGCCCTAGGACTAGCGGGGGGAGAGAGACCCAGTACTTC. Translated: CASSPRTSGGRETQYF.

This clone turned up a few times. The rearrangement uses TRBV5-1 and TRBJ1-2; 8 bases fit TRBD1. Germline-derived CDR1 and CDR2 are SGHRS and YFSETQ. The CDR3 consists of 15 residues. J lost 4 bases, V lost 4 bases, and 9 bases had no gene match. CDR3 coding DNA: TGCGCCAGCAGCGGAGAGACAGGGGTCGTCTATGGCTACACCTTC. The encoded protein is CASSGETGVVYGYTF.